This entry lists 18 T cell receptor beta chains sequenced from one sample in a study of identical twins. TCRdb ran MiXCR on the 5' RACE reads and lists one entry per CDR3 protein. The table lists 420,000 or so distinct CDR3 sequences, around 18% of them singletons, with around 12% in the top ten. Sequencing was carried out using naive T cells sorted from blood. Receptor source: a man between 45 and 60 years old in good health.

This clonotype was counted at least ten times. The chain uses TRBV20-1 and TRBJ2-7; 7 positions match TRBD2. V dropped 1 base and J dropped 4; count of bases not matched to a gene: 4. Germline values: CDR1 DFQATT, CDR2 SNEGSKA (reference sequence). The CDR3 covers 13 residues. CDR3 DNA: TGCAGTGCTAGAGCGACTAGCCGGTACGAGCAGTACTTC. It translates to CSARATSRYEQYF.

This sequence joins TRBV7-2 and TRBJ1-5, with D tentatively TRBD1 (5 bases). CDR1 is SGHTA, CDR2 FQGNSA, per germline. The CDR3 is made up of 15 amino acids. Trimming pared 5 bases from V and 1 base from J, leaving 12 bases between. CDR3 sequence: CASSRDLLSNQPQHF. The CDR3 nucleotides read TGTGCCAGCAGCCGGGACCTCCTGAGCAATCAGCCCCAGCATTTT.

The gene calls are TRBV6-1 and TRBJ2-2; D gene ambiguous. The CDR3 has 13 amino acids. The germline CDR1 and CDR2 sequences are MNHNS and SASEGT. V was shortened by 10 bases and J by 2 bases, with 11 bases between the two germline ends. The DNA of the CDR3 is TGTGCCATCAAATTGCCTAACACCGGGGAGCTGTTTTTT. Amino acids: CAIKLPNTGELFF.

The chain recombines TRBV10-3 with TRBJ2-7; tentative D call: TRBD2 (6 bases). This CDR3 region has 13 residues. Trimming removed 8 bases from V and 2 bases from J, with 13 bases in between. Germline loops: CDR1 ENHRY, CDR2 SYGVKD. CDR3 amino acids: CAIGGASAYEQYF. The CDR3 region has the DNA TGTGCCATCGGTGGAGCTAGCGCCTACGAGCAGTACTTC.

The chain employs TRBV25-1 and TRBJ1-6; D possibly corresponds to TRBD1 (5 bases). The CDR3 totals 15 residues. Looked up from germline, CDR1 is MGHDK and CDR2 is SYGVNS. V shed 5 bases and J shed 6 bases, with 14 bases lying between them. CDR3 protein: CASSSLGRSNSPLHF. The DNA for the CDR3 is TGTGCCAGCAGTTCTTTGGGGCGAAGTAATTCACCCCTCCACTTT.

This clonotype showed up many times. This chain joins TRBV5-1 and TRBJ2-5, with TRBD2 matching 12 bases. Germline V lookup: CDR1 SGHRS, CDR2 YFSETQ. With V trimmed by 2 bases and J by 5 bases, 7 bases remained unmatched. This CDR3 spans 16 amino acids. The CDR3: CASSFSSGGAFETQYF. The DNA of the CDR3 is TGCGCCAGCAGCTTCTCTAGCGGGGGGGCCTTTGAGACCCAGTACTTC.

The chain couples TRBV29-1 to TRBJ2-1; D possibly matches TRBD1 or TRBD2 (6 bases each). Germline V gene lookup returns CDR1 SQVTM and CDR2 ANQGSEA. This CDR3 region has 11 residues. V lost 4 bases and J lost 10, with 11 bases in between. CDR3 in amino acids: CSVGRRGEQFF. CDR3 nucleotide sequence: TGCAGCGTTGGCCGGAGGGGGGAGCAGTTCTTC.

V usage is TRBV23-1 and J usage is TRBJ2-7, with no clear D. TRBV23-1 is an ORF for which the function is uncertain. V shed 3 bases and J shed 4 bases, with 13 bases lying between them. The CDR3 contains 14 residues. Written as DNA, the CDR3 is TGCGCCAGCAGTCAGTCCTCGAGCGTTTACGAGCAGTACTTC. Protein sequence: CASSQSSSVYEQYF.

The table lists this clonotype with many counts. The V gene is TRBV11-1, the J gene TRBJ2-1; D might be TRBD1 (6 bases). Germline-derived CDR1 and CDR2 are SGHAT and FQDESV (reference sequence). The CDR3 has 16 amino acids. V was pared by 2 bases and J by 5 bases, with 16 bases between. The CDR3 DNA sequence: TGTGCCAGCAGCTTACAGGGGTTTACAGGAAACAATGAGCAGTTCTTC. It encodes CASSLQGFTGNNEQFF.

This clonotype has just one count. The chain couples TRBV12-3 or TRBV12-4 to TRBJ2-3, with a possible D match to TRBD1 (6 bases). V was pared by 4 bases and J by 1 base, with 12 bases between. The CDR3 runs to 15 residues. The CDR3 here is CASSYPGDRTDTQYF. The DNA of the CDR3 is TGTGCCAGCAGTTACCCAGGGGACCGCACAGATACGCAGTATTTT.

The V call is TRBV11-1, the J call TRBJ2-6; no clear D. V was trimmed by 4 bases and J by 0 bases, leaving 22 bases between them. This CDR3 is 20 amino acids long. The germline gives CDR1 SGHAT, CDR2 FQDESV (reference sequence). CDR3 DNA: TGTGCCAGCAGCTCGATTCTTGGAGCAGGCGGTCACTCTGGGGCCAACGTCCTGACTTTC. The encoded protein is CASSSILGAGGHSGANVLTF.

This clonotype turned up a few times. V usage is TRBV6-2 or TRBV6-3 and J usage is TRBJ2-7; 7 nucleotides match TRBD1. This CDR3 has 14 residues. V was clipped by 7 bases and J by 3 bases; unmatched bases: 9. In germline, CDR1 is MNHEY, CDR2 SVGEGT. DNA of the CDR3: TGTGCCAGCAACGCTGACAGGGCGGGCTACGAGCAGTACTTC. Translating gives CASNADRAGYEQYF.

The chain recombines TRBV7-2 with TRBJ1-4; D gene uncertain. V was trimmed by 5 bases and J by 2 bases, leaving 12 bases between them. This CDR3 is 15 amino acids long. Germline V gives CDR1 SGHTA, CDR2 FQGNSA. The CDR3 loop is CASSRGVQTNEKLFF. CDR3 DNA sequence: TGTGCCAGCAGCCGAGGCGTCCAGACTAATGAAAAACTGTTTTTT.

J is TRBJ2-1 and V is TRBV12-3 or TRBV12-4, with TRBD1 matching over 9 bases. V shed 4 bases and J 6 bases; nucleotides not matched to a gene: 4. This CDR3 has 14 amino acids. The DNA for the CDR3 is TGTGCCAGCAGTTATCGACAGGGGGTCAATGAGCAGTTCTTC. Translated, it gives CASSYRQGVNEQFF.

This clonotype was recorded many times. V gene TRBV6-1 combines with J gene TRBJ2-2, with TRBD2 as a possible D gene (5 bases). Looked up from germline, CDR1 is MNHNS and CDR2 is SASEGT. The V and J ends lost 6 bases and 0 bases respectively, with 8 bases between them. This CDR3 has 14 residues. CDR3 coding DNA: TGTGCCAGCAGCCCCGGGGCGAACACCGGGGAGCTGTTTTTT. This codes for CASSPGANTGELFF.

V usage is TRBV7-3 and J usage is TRBJ2-2; 8 bases line up with TRBD2. The CDR3 spans 15 residues. After removal of 5 bases from V and 7 bases from J, the junction contained 9 bases not matched to a gene. CDR1 and CDR2 (germline): SGHTA, FQGTGA. CDR3: CASSNSGKGFGELFF. DNA of the CDR3: TGTGCCAGCAGCAATAGCGGGAAAGGGTTCGGGGAGCTGTTTTTT.

This clonotype was counted a few times. The chain recombines TRBV6-2 or TRBV6-3 with TRBJ1-5, with a possible D match to TRBD1 (5 bases). There are 16 residues in the CDR3. CDR1 and CDR2 from the germline V gene are MNHEY and SVGEGT. Trimming took off 0 bases at V and 0 bases at J, with 9 bases between the two ends. CDR3 DNA sequence: TGTGCCAGCAGTTACTCAGGGGCGTATAGCAATCAGCCCCAGCATTTT. Its protein is CASSYSGAYSNQPQHF.

This clonotype was detected many times. J is TRBJ2-7 and V is TRBV5-1; D not certain. The germline V and J ends were trimmed by 0 bases and 5 bases, with 6 bases remaining between them. Germline CDR1 reads SGHRS; CDR2 reads YFSETQ. This CDR3 is 12 amino acids long. This CDR3 is CASSLEGHEQYF. In nucleotides, the CDR3 is TGCGCCAGCAGCTTGGAAGGCCACGAGCAGTACTTC.